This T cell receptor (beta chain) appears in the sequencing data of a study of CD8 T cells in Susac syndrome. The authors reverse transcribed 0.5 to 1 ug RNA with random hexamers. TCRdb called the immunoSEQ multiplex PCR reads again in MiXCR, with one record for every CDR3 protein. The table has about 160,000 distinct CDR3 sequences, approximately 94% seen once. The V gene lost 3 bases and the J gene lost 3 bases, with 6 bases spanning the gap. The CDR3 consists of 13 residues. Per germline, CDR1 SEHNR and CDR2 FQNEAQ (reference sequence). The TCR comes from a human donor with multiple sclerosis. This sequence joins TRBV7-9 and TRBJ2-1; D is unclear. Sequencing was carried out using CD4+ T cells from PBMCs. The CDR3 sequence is CASSFASYNEQFF. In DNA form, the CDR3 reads TGTGCCAGCAGCTTCGCCAGCTACAATGAGCAGTTCTTC.